The 9 T cell receptor beta chains below were found in one sample sequenced in a study of cytomegalovirus exposure and HLA in healthy donors (dated by TCRdb to 2016 to 2017). Library method: the immunoSEQ multiplex PCR assay. A mixture of 60 forward primers for TCR Vbeta segments and 13 reverse primers for TCR Jbeta segments was used in the multiplex PCR. The clones in this table, taken by TCRdb from immuneACCESS, are in-frame only. Not every clone is retained; where verified, under half of the shortfall comes from an unresolved V gene, and the cause of the rest is unknown. The sample table records about 99,000 clones; over 60% of these occur just once. 3% to 4% of the sample is in the top ten clones. Sequencing was performed on PBMCs. The source is a male donor in good health and CMV-seropositive.

This sequence joins TRBV6-1 and TRBJ2-7, with D possibly TRBD1 on 6 matching bases. With 5 bases removed from V and 0 bases from J, the gap between germline ends came to 14 bases. Germline V gene sequence: CDR1 MNHNS, CDR2 SASEGT. CDR3 length: 15 amino acids. In DNA form, the CDR3 reads TGTGCCAGCAGTCCGCGAGAGGACAGCTCCTACGAGCAGTACTTC. It yields the protein CASSPREDSSYEQYF.

This chain links TRBV14 with TRBJ2-7; TRBD1 aligns across 7 bases. The CDR3 consists of 14 residues. The J segment lost 6 bases and the V segment lost 3 bases, leaving 8 bases of the junction unmatched. CDR1 and CDR2 (germline): SGHDN, FVKESK. The CDR3 region is CASSQWTGQGEQYF. The DNA for the CDR3 is TGTGCCAGCAGCCAGTGGACAGGTCAGGGCGAGCAGTACTTC.

The chain has TRBV7-9 and TRBJ2-5, with 10 bases that match TRBD1. The CDR3 runs to 15 residues. CDR1 is SEHNR and CDR2 is FQNEAQ in the germline V gene (reference sequence). V was clipped by 8 bases and J by 5 bases; unmatched bases: 11. CDR3 DNA: TGTGCCAGCGCATATCAGACAGGGGGCGAGGAGACCCAGTACTTC. Its translation is CASAYQTGGEETQYF.

Here the CDR3 DNA reads TGTGCCAGCTCACCACTCGGGATAGGACAGGGGGCGCACACTGAAGCTTTCTTT. Protein sequence: CASSPLGIGQGAHTEAFF. The J gene is TRBJ1-1, the V gene TRBV18, with 11 nucleotides matching TRBD1. V lost 1 base and J lost 3; bases outside the gene matches: 10. The CDR3 covers 18 residues. Germline values: CDR1 KGHSH, CDR2 LQKENI.

The rearrangement links TRBV7-6 to TRBJ2-3; possibly TRBD2 for D (6 bases). Germline assignment: CDR1 SGHVS and CDR2 FNYEAQ. The V and J ends lost 7 bases and 2 bases respectively, with 10 bases between them. The CDR3 runs to 13 residues. CDR3 loop: CASMPGDTDTQYF. The CDR3 nucleotides read TGTGCCAGCATGCCGGGGGACACAGATACGCAGTATTTT.

The chain combines TRBV5-1 with TRBJ2-1, with 10 nucleotides matching TRBD1. The junction had 5 bases not matched to a gene; V was cut back by 3 bases and J by 2 bases. There are 16 residues in the CDR3. Germline CDR1 reads SGHRS; CDR2 reads YFSETQ. DNA of the CDR3: TGCGCCAGCAGCTCGCAAGGACAGGGGGCCTACAATGAGCAGTTCTTC. Translation gives CASSSQGQGAYNEQFF.

CDR3: CASRQGVRNQPQHF. CDR3 DNA sequence: TGCGCCAGCAGACAGGGGGTTCGCAATCAGCCCCAGCATTTT. The chain combines TRBV10-2 with TRBJ1-5; 8 positions match TRBD1. The CDR3 extends over 14 amino acids. Germline V gene lookup returns CDR1 WSHSY and CDR2 SAAADI. The ends lost 6 bases at V and 2 bases at J; junction bases unmatched: 3.

J is TRBJ2-3 and V is TRBV5-1, with D uncertain. V was shortened by 0 bases and J by 2 bases, with 7 bases between the two germline ends. Germline V CDR1 and CDR2: SGHRS, YFSETQ. The length of the CDR3 is 14 residues. CDR3 DNA sequence: TGCGCCAGCAGCTTGGGTCAAATCACAGATACGCAGTATTTT. It specifies CASSLGQITDTQYF. The full variable domain, with the rest looked up from reference TRBV5-1 and TRBJ2-3, is KAGVTQTPRYLIKTRGQQVTLSCSPISGHRSVSWYQQTPGQGLQFLFEYFSETQRNKGNFPGRFSGRQFSNSRSEMNVSTLELGDSALYLCASSLGQITDTQYFGPGTRLTVL.

V and J are TRBV12-5 and TRBJ2-7; TRBD1 might be the D (6 bases). The germline V gene encodes CDR1 LGHNT and CDR2 FRNRAP. The CDR3 loop spans 15 amino acids. Trimming removed 0 bases from V and 4 bases from J, with 13 bases in between. CDR3 DNA: TGTGCTAGTGGTTTGGTAGGGGGTTCGAGGTACGAGCAGTACTTC. It is translated as CASGLVGGSRYEQYF.